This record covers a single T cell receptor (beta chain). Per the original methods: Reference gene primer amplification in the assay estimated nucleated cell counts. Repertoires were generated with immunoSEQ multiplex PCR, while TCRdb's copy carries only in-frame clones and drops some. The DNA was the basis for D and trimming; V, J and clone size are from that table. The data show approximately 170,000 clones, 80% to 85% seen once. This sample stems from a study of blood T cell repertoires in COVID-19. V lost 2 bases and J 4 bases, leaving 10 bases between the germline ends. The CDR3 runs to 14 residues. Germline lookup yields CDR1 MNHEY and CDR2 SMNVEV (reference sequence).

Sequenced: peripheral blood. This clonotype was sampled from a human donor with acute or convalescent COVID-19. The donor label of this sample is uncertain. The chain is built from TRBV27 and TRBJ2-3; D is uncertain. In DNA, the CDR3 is TGTGCCAGCAGTTTAGACTCGCTTCCAGATACGCAGTATTTT. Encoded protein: CASSLDSLPDTQYF.